Below are 4 T cell receptor beta chains sequenced from a single sample in a study of CD8 T cells in Susac syndrome. RNA in amounts of about 0.45 to 1 ug was reverse transcribed with random hexamers. Using its own MiXCR run on the immunoSEQ multiplex PCR reads, TCRdb lists one record per CDR3 protein. The sample includes roughly 140,000 distinct CDR3 sequences, about 94% of them seen just once. The sequenced sample consisted of CD8+ T cells from PBMCs. The receptors derive from a human donor with multiple sclerosis.

V usage is TRBV29-1 and J usage is TRBJ1-2; D unclear. CDR3 length: 12 amino acids. Germline-derived CDR1 and CDR2 are SQVTM and ANQGSEA. The V and J ends lost 8 bases and 1 base respectively, with 11 bases between them. In nucleotides, the CDR3 is TGCAGCTGCCCGTCCCTTAACTATGGCTACACCTTC. This sequence encodes CSCPSLNYGYTF.

V usage is TRBV13 and J usage is TRBJ1-2; D not certain. There are 18 residues in the CDR3. The germline V gene has CDR1 PRHDT and CDR2 FYEKMQ (reference sequence). Trimming shortened V by 0 bases and J by 8 bases, and 25 bases separated the two germline ends. CDR3 protein: CASSLGRVPKVGFGGYTF. The CDR3 bases are TGTGCCAGCAGCTTAGGCCGCGTTCCGAAGGTTGGATTTGGAGGCTACACCTTC.

The rearrangement links TRBV6-2 or TRBV6-3 to TRBJ2-7; 7 bases map to TRBD1. V was clipped by 6 bases and J by 0 bases; unmatched bases: 5. Looked up from germline, CDR1 is MNHEY and CDR2 is SVGEGT. This CDR3 has 14 amino acids. CDR3 region: CASSRGTASYEQYF. CDR3 bases: TGTGCCAGCAGCCGTGGGACAGCCTCCTACGAGCAGTACTTC.

This chain links TRBV30 with TRBJ1-2; possibly TRBD1 for D (6 bases). This CDR3 contains 13 residues. V shed 4 bases and J shed 1 base, with 10 bases lying between them. The germline CDR1 and CDR2 sequences are GTSNPN and SVGIG (reference sequence). The CDR3 here is CAWTLGGNYGYTF. Written as DNA, the CDR3 is TGTGCCTGGACCCTAGGGGGTAACTATGGCTACACCTTC.